This T cell receptor beta chain was recovered during a study of blood T cell repertoires in COVID-19. Looking at the study overall: Donors in the United States, Italy and Spain gave samples during acute or convalescent COVID-19. The cDNA or gDNA used as material had been derived from T cells, B-cell-depleted T cells, or PBMCs.

Those enrolled in Seattle joined during active infection and were followed longitudinally afterward. The germline CDR1 and CDR2 sequences are GTSNPN and SVGIG (reference sequence). CDR3 length: 12 amino acids. The germline V and J ends were trimmed by 1 base and 3 bases, with 6 bases remaining between them. Using immunoSEQ multiplex PCR, the repertoire was profiled, and TCRdb retains in-frame clones only, with some absent. The repertoire holds under 250,000 clones, with approximately 85% as singletons. Source material: peripheral blood. The sequence came from a man over 45 with COVID-19, enrolled during active disease. The chain couples TRBV30 to TRBJ1-2, with a tentative D call TRBD1 (5 bases). CDR3 region: CAWSGGDYGYTF. The CDR3 DNA sequence: TGTGCCTGGAGTGGGGGGGACTATGGCTACACCTTC.